This T cell receptor beta chain was identified during a study of shared clonotypes between healthy human individuals (dated by TCRdb to about 2020). Regarding the study in general: The cohort included three men and a couple of women between 18 and 49 years of age. For each donor, CD4 naive and CD4 memory were each run on three plates, CD8 naive on two plates, and CD8 memory on one plate. Between about 0.85 and 9.5 billion PBMCs per donor were obtained by leukapheresis. Libraries were prepared and TCR repertoires were sequenced by different laboratories using diverse techniques, in order to increase sequencing depth and limit assay-specific biases. To estimate repertoire size and how much clonotypes are shared between individuals, the study performed deep sequencing of blood TCR repertoires from roughly five healthy adults.

This clone has a single count. The antigen this receptor binds is unknown. This may be a read error: a much more frequent sequence differs by one nucleotide. Using the deep immunoSEQ assay, multiplex PCR amplified TCR CDR3 regions from genomic DNA. For each cell subset, the extracted genomic DNA was distributed evenly across all wells of several immunoSEQ 96-well plates, and each plate served as one replicate. For sorted subsets, each replicate PCR was loaded with about 0.2 ug genomic DNA, equivalent to roughly 30,000 T cell genomes. Purified libraries were measured with a Qubit 3.0 fluorometer, size-checked on a Bioanalyzer 2100, and measured again with the KAPA Library Quantification kit. Every immunoSEQ 96-well plate was sequenced on a separate single-read 150-cycle Illumina NextSeq 550 flow cell. Turning to the authors' computational methods: The immunoSEQ output contained only junctional sequences without quality scores, so filtering could not match that applied to full-length reads. To assign V/J genes and CDR3, sequences were annotated using PyIR, a Python wrapper for IgBLAST v1.9, with IMGT germline references. Reads were filtered out if the reads had weak V/J assignments (E-value above 1e-6), no CDR3, stop codons, out-of-frame junctions, or ambiguous translated residues. V3J clonotypes were defined as sequences sharing an identical inferred V gene, J gene, and CDR3 amino acid sequence. Percentage overlap between repertoires was calculated by dividing the number of shared unique clonotypes by the size of the smaller repertoire. Three approaches were used to assess repertoire richness: RTK rarefaction, the Chao1 estimator, and Recon v2.1 estimates of unobserved clonotypes. Generation probabilities were computed with OLGA for all TCRbeta clonotypes obtained by the gDNA method from a few donors. TCRdb took this table from immuneACCESS and kept in-frame rearrangements with V and J called. Such tables lack part of the clones; where checked against another copy, unresolved V genes explain under half of the gap, and the rest is unexplained. The V and J calls and clone size come from that table; D and trimming were worked out from the DNA. This sample gives 2 million to 2.5 million clones in total; 95% of them show up just once. 0.13% of the sample is held by the ten biggest clonotypes.

What the research found in general, with its limitations: Estimated clonotype richness was generally larger for naive than for memory subsets. The genetic and exposure-history diversity represented was limited by the small number of donors. Higher generation probabilities were observed for clonotypes shared by all four sorted-subset donors than for non-shared clonotypes. Only blood was sampled, and tissue TCR repertoires likely differ from those in blood. Pairwise subsampling indicated that sequencing depth was expected to affect the degree of clonotype sharing among donors. When four donors were compared, the shared fraction of clonotypes was about 5.5% for naive CD4, 3.5% to 4% for naive CD8, 2.3% for memory CD4, and approximately 0.4% for memory CD8. Even with the large sequencing depth, rarefaction of the sorted-subset datasets indicated that sequencing was incomplete.

Reading the germline V gene gives CDR1 SNHLY and CDR2 FYNNEI. The germline V and J ends show losses of 6 bases and 1 base respectively, and no gene match explains 3 bases of the junction. The CDR3 has 14 amino acids, counting the end cysteine and phenylalanine. The entry retains the CDR3 DNA only, 42 bases that are in frame from base 1. Healthy HIV-negative adults with no recently reported acute infections or vaccinations were included as donors. Only Caucasian adults living in Nashville, Tennessee, USA were represented among the donors. CD4+ T cells were enriched by magnetic negative selection; naive cells were then positively selected on CD45RA, and the negative fraction formed the memory subset. After blood collection by leukapheresis, PBMCs were isolated using Ficoll-Histopaque density gradient centrifugation and then cryopreserved in the vapor phase of liquid nitrogen. Analytical flow cytometry was used to check the purity and quantity of each magnetically sorted T cell population. Genomic DNA was isolated from each sorted fraction and quantified by UV absorbance on a Nanodrop 2000c.

The sequence joins TRBV2 to TRBJ1-1, with 9 junctional bases fitting TRBD1. Sample: naive CD4+ T cells sorted from blood. Per the publication, the cell subset or site label means: CD45RA+ positively selected. The sequence derives from a man aged 18 to 29 in good health. CDR3 sequence: CASSQDRGNTEAFF. The DNA reads TGTGCCAGCAGCCAGGACAGGGGGAACACTGAAGCTTTCTTT.